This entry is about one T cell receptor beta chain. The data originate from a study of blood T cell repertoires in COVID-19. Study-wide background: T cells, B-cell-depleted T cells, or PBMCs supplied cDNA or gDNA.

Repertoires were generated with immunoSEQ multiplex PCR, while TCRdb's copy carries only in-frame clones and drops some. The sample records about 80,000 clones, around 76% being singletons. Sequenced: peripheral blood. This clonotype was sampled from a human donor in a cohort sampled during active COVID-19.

The CDR3: CASSPFGGQEDTQYF. The CDR3 DNA reads TGTGCCAGCTCACCCTTTGGGGGCCAGGAAGATACGCAGTATTTT. This chain joins TRBV18 and TRBJ2-3; D possibly corresponds to TRBD1 (6 bases). Between the trimmed V and J ends, which lost 3 bases and 5 bases, there was a span of 15 bases. The CDR3 totals 15 residues. Germline V lookup: CDR1 KGHSH, CDR2 LQKENI. Full variable domain (rest looked up from reference TRBV18 and TRBJ2-3): NAGVMQNPRHLVRRRGQEARLRCSPMKGHSHVYWYRQLPEEGLKFMVYLQKENIIDESGMPKERFSAEFPKEGPSILRIQQVVRGDSAAYFCASSPFGGQEDTQYFGPGTRLTVL.